This T cell receptor (beta chain) was identified during a study of cytomegalovirus exposure and HLA in healthy donors. Study context: Approximately 80 million unique TCRs from HLA-typed donors were held in an early data release. Study observations and caveats: The analysis excluded some indistinguishable V segments, including TRBV6-2 and TRBV6-3. What a later analysis reportedly showed was that an Asian-associated ancestry cluster had fewer N-insertions than the approximately 700-donor mean. Researchers catalogued about 150 TCR beta chains as cytomegalovirus-associated.

The CDR3 is 14 amino acids. V was cut by 6 bases and J by 3 bases, with 12 bases left in between. Germline CDR1 and CDR2: MNHNY and SVGAGI (reference sequence). This PCR relied on a set of 60 Vbeta primers and 13 Jbeta primers. Clones were sequenced by immunoSEQ multiplex PCR, and TCRdb holds only the in-frame ones, with some missing. Among about 92,000 clones listed, roughly 86% were seen once. This clone was observed a handful of times. What it recognizes is unknown. Material: PBMCs. The chain has TRBV6-6 and TRBJ1-5; perhaps TRBD1 as D (5 bases). The origin of this receptor is a young woman in good health and CMV-seropositive. CDR3 sequence (DNA): TGTGCCAGCAGCCCCCGACAGAACAATCAGCCCCAGCATTTT. It translates to CASSPRQNNQPQHF.